This T cell receptor beta chain comes out of a study of low-dose radiotherapy and immunotherapy resistance in tumors. At the level of the study: In Cohort 2, 1 Gy per fraction was delivered every two weeks, for a total of 13 Gy over 26 weeks.

This clonotype was detected ten times or more. Regarding time point: after trial treatment. As for treatment: LDRT plus nivolumab, ipilimumab, low-dose cyclophosphamide and aspirin (RACIN trial). Nivolumab, ipilimumab, aspirin, low-dose cyclophosphamide and low-dose radiotherapy were all administered to the donors. First-strand cDNA used TRAV- and TRBV-specific primers, covering alpha and beta chains. With a V-primer adapter and a constant-region primer, TCRs were amplified for about 20 PCR cycles. TCRdb reprocessed the reads via MiXCR and lists one record per CDR3 protein. The sample lists about 100,000 distinct CDR3 sequences; around 20% were seen once. The specimen was PBMCs, collected after low-dose radiotherapy plus immunotherapy. The clonotype was recovered from a male donor with prostate cancer.

CDR3 coding DNA: TGTGCCAGCAGCTTTGGAAGGTCGGGGGGGGATGAGCAGTTCTTC. Translated, it gives CASSFGRSGGDEQFF. The V call is TRBV11-2, the J call TRBJ2-1, with 8 positions matching TRBD2. This CDR3 region has 15 residues. V lost 3 bases, J lost 8 bases, and 9 bases stayed unmatched. The germline CDR1 and CDR2 sequences are SGHAT and FQNNGV.